This T cell receptor beta chain originates from a study of blood T cell repertoires in COVID-19 (TCRdb year 2020). Notes on the research overall: The collaborator samples originated in the United States, Italy and Spain and spanned the acute and convalescent phases of COVID-19. The repertoires were released in a freely available public database intended as a resource for research on the immune response to SARS-CoV-2. Where available, HLA class I and class II types were obtained from metadata supplied by the sample provider rather than from assay-based typing. The dataset comprised deeply sampled blood TCRbeta repertoires from subjects exposed to, actively infected with, or recovered from COVID-19. The material from the prospective study consisted of cDNA or gDNA derived from T cells, B-cell-depleted T cells, or PBMCs. The samples were drawn from the first 160 participants of the ongoing ImmuneRACE study and from 950 to 1,500 subjects provided by 6 global collaborators. The sample metadata nearly always contained a de-identified subject ID, COVID-19 status, age in years and sex.

There are 12 amino acids in the CDR3, from cysteine to phenylalanine inclusive. The entry retains the CDR3 DNA only, 36 bases that are in frame from base 1. CDR1 and CDR2, looked up from the germline V gene, are SGHTA and FQGTGA. Trimming takes 9 bases off V and 5 bases off J; junction bases not matched to a gene: 6. TCRbeta CDR3 regions were amplified from genomic DNA by means of the immunoSEQ Assay, a bias-controlled multiplex PCR. The source study handled its data this way. The number of nucleated cells in each sample was estimated from the amplification of reference gene primers within the assay. To quantify the absolute abundance of each unique TCRbeta CDR3 rearrangement, sequence reads were collapsed and filtered. Productive Simpson clonality was computed per sample as the square root of Simpson's diversity index over productive rearrangements. TCRdb limited this immuneACCESS table to in-frame rearrangements with V and J called. A share of clones is missing; checked studies link under half to unresolved V genes, and the rest is unexplained. V, J and clone size derive from that table, while D and trimming were established from the DNA sequence. The sample contains 250,000 to 300,000 clones, roughly 90% of them found a single time. The ten largest clonotypes hold approximately 1% of the sample.

General findings and caveats noted by the study authors: Clinical and demographic metadata were provided uncurated, with the amount varying by source and participant.

In the prospective study, participants were about 18 to 100 years old, resided in 24 geographic areas of the United States, and were enrolled through a virtual design. In the prospective study, cohorts were assigned on the basis of participant-reported clinical history obtained from a screening survey and a study questionnaire. Recovered participants in ImmuneRACE Cohort 3 were defined as having two consecutive negative NP/OP PCR tests, clearance from a healthcare professional, or resolution of symptoms. Mobile phlebotomists in the prospective study collected whole blood, serum and a nasopharyngeal or oropharyngeal swab from every participant. Participants in the prospective study had the option to provide additional blood draws and questionnaires over a roughly 2-month period. Before DNA extraction, blood samples from the prospective study were shipped at room temperature or frozen. About this clone: Its antigen is not yet known. There are no base qualities to consult, and no much larger clone falls within one base.

Recombination connected TRBV7-3 to TRBJ1-2, and 7 junctional nucleotides match TRBD1. Source material: PBMCs or T cells enriched from blood (not recorded which). This receptor was identified in a woman under 40 who had recovered from COVID-19. The DNA reads TGTGCCAGAATCGACAGGGTGTATGGCTACACCTTC. Translated, this gives CARIDRVYGYTF. Outside the CDR3, residues come from the reference TRBV7-3 and TRBJ1-2 proteins, so the full variable domain is: GAGVSQTPSNKVTEKGKYVELRCDPISGHTALYWYRQSLGQGPEFLIYFQGTGAADDSGLPNDRFFAVRPEGSVSTLKIQRTERGDSAVYLCARIDRVYGYTFGSGTRLTVV.